This TCR beta chain was sequenced in a study of cytomegalovirus exposure and HLA in healthy donors. Trimming stripped 2 bases from V and 4 bases from J, with 12 bases between. Germline-derived CDR1 and CDR2 are SGDLS and YYNGEE. This CDR3 spans 15 amino acids. The PCR used 60 Vbeta and 13 Jbeta primers. TCRdb keeps only in-frame clones here, not all; method: immunoSEQ multiplex PCR. There are approximately 120,000 clones in the sample; approximately 69% occur only once, and approximately 4% lies in the top ten. The rearrangement links TRBV9 to TRBJ2-2, with D maybe TRBD1 (5 bases). The sample consisted of PBMCs. The TCR sequence derives from a man aged 40-50 years in good health and CMV-seropositive. Here the CDR3 reads CASSVTEDVTGELFF. CDR3 coding DNA: TGTGCCAGCAGCGTGACAGAGGACGTCACCGGGGAGCTGTTTTTT.